These T cell receptor beta chains were read from a single sample in a study of T cell repertoires in cytomegalovirus infection. TCRdb reprocessed the reads via MiXCR and lists one record per CDR3 protein. The repertoire holds roughly 69,000 distinct CDR3 sequences, with around 21% as singletons. No antigen is known for these receptors. Sequences were derived from CD8+ T cells from cultured PBMCs, sampled from culture after CMV antigen stimulation. The receptors were gathered from a human donor in good health (CMV status not recorded). Some clones in this sample may be carry-over from other donors' samples. Both conserved end residues are part of each CDR3. D genes are given only for firm matches. Rows may omit the clone size; those that give it use once, few, many or a size class.

TRBV6-8	TRBJ1-6	TRBD1	NA	CASTPTGANSPLHF	TGTGCCAGCACTCCGACAGGGGCCAATTCACCCCTCCACTTT
TRBV7-8	TRBJ1-2	NA	NA	CASRSALSPGYTF	TGTGCCAGCCGATCGGCTCTCAGTCCTGGCTACACCTTC
TRBV11-2	TRBJ2-7	TRBD2	NA	CASSLYSGTRTYEQYF	TGTGCCAGCAGCCTATATTCCGGGACTAGGACCTACGAGCAGTACTTC
TRBV6-6	TRBJ2-7	NA	few	CASKTGSHEQYF	TGTGCCAGCAAAACAGGGTCCCACGAGCAGTACTTT
TRBV12-3/TRBV12-4	TRBJ2-2	TRBD1	NA	CASSSTGTGDTGELFF	TGTGCCAGCAGTTCCACCGGGACAGGGGACACCGGGGAGCTGTTTTTT
TRBV6-5	TRBJ1-2	TRBD1	few	CASRIGTDRIAWGGYTF	TGTGCCAGCAGAATCGGGACAGACCGCATAGCTTGGGGTGGCTACACCTTC
TRBV6-1	TRBJ1-4	NA	NA	CASSPPPYRDRTEKLFF	TGTGCCAGCAGTCCTCCACCTTACAGGGACCGCACAGAAAAACTGTTTTTT
TRBV7-2	TRBJ2-3	NA	few	CASSLHSTRGATDTQYF	TGTGCCAGCAGCCTTCATAGCACACGGGGGGCCACAGATACGCAGTATTTT
TRBV6-5	TRBJ2-3	TRBD1	NA	CDSSRGQIDTDTQYF	TGTGACAGCAGTCGGGGACAGATAGACACAGATACGCAGTATTTT
TRBV7-2	TRBJ2-7	TRBD1	NA	CASSLGTGQGYEQYF	TGTGCCAGCAGCTTAGGGACCGGACAGGGGTACGAGCAGTACTTC
TRBV4-1	TRBJ1-2	NA	few	CASSQATVVSYGYTF	TGCGCCAGCAGCCAAGCGACAGTCGTCAGCTATGGCTACACCTTC
TRBV7-6	TRBJ1-4	TRBD1	once	CASSLGGRDSREKLFF	TGTGCCAGCAGCTTAGGTGGCCGGGACAGCAGGGAAAAACTGTTTTTT
TRBV10-3	TRBJ2-7	NA	NA	CAISERDYEQYF	TGTGCCATCAGTGAGAGGGACTACGAGCAGTACTTC
TRBV7-8	TRBJ1-1	NA	few	CASSLGVGTEAFF	TGTGCCAGCAGCTTAGGGGTAGGGACTGAAGCTTTCTTT
TRBV6-2/TRBV6-3	TRBJ2-2	NA	NA	CARSYSGSTGELFF	TGTGCCCGCAGTTACAGTGGAAGCACCGGGGAGCTGTTTTTT
TRBV4-3	TRBJ2-3	TRBD2	NA	CASSRDERGVQAQYF	TGCGCCAGCAGCCGGGACGAGCGGGGGGTCCAGGCGCAGTATTTT
TRBV10-3	TRBJ2-3	TRBD2	few	CAISEPTSGVDTQYF	TGTGCCATCAGTGAGCCGACTAGCGGGGTAGATACGCAGTATTTT
TRBV12-3/TRBV12-4	TRBJ1-1	NA	NA	CASKVPGIHLGAFF	TGTGCCAGCAAGGTCCCCGGGATCCATTTAGGAGCTTTCTTT
TRBV9	TRBJ2-1	NA	NA	CASSSEGRGGYLPNEQFF	TGTGCCAGCAGCTCCGAGGGTAGGGGGGGGTACCTTCCGAATGAGCAGTTCTTC
TRBV12-3/TRBV12-4	TRBJ2-1	TRBD1	NA	CASSNPDRLRFF	TGTGCCAGCAGCAACCCGGACAGGCTACGGTTCTTC
TRBV6-2/TRBV6-3	TRBJ2-1	TRBD2	NA	CASSYSISGGTFNEQFF	TGTGCCAGCAGTTACTCGATTAGCGGGGGGACATTCAATGAGCAGTTCTTC
TRBV7-9	TRBJ2-3	NA	few	CASSLGWGNTDTQYF	TGTGCCAGCAGCTTAGGCTGGGGTAACACAGATACGCAGTATTTT
TRBV7-8	TRBJ1-6	TRBD1	few	CASSPRQGDSPLHF	TGTGCCAGCAGCCCCCGACAGGGAGATTCACCCCTCCACTTT
TRBV7-2	TRBJ2-5	NA	NA	CASSLWLNSRETQYF	TGTGCCAGCAGCTTATGGTTGAATAGCCGAGAGACCCAGTACTTC
TRBV15	TRBJ1-2	NA	few	CATSVRTVANYGYTF	TGTGCCACCAGCGTAAGGACAGTAGCTAACTATGGCTACACCTTC
TRBV30	TRBJ1-1	NA	NA	CAWCFLGDTEAFF	TGTGCCTGGTGTTTCCTCGGGGACACTGAAGCTTTCTTT
TRBV6-2/TRBV6-3	TRBJ1-2	NA	few	CASSGAVYGYTF	TGTGCCAGCAGTGGGGCAGTTTACGGCTACACCTTC
TRBV7-6	TRBJ1-1	NA	few	CASSPNRGVEAFF	TGTGCCAGCAGCCCCAATAGGGGCGTCGAAGCTTTCTTT
TRBV7-8	TRBJ2-3	NA	few	CASSLSGLSDTQYF	TGTGCCAGCAGCTTATCGGGGCTTTCGGATACGCAGTATTTT
TRBV10-3	TRBJ2-1	TRBD2	NA	CATQTGGYNEQFF	TGTGCCACCCAGACGGGGGGGTACAATGAGCAGTTCTTC
TRBV7-6	TRBJ2-3	TRBD2	few	CASSSGAGRDTQYF	TGTGCTAGCAGCTCGGGAGCGGGGAGGGATACGCAGTATTTT
TRBV5-1	TRBJ1-1	TRBD1	NA	CASTPRVGGNTEAFF	TGCGCCAGCACCCCAAGGGTAGGGGGCAATACTGAAGCTTTCTTT
TRBV7-9	TRBJ2-1	NA	NA	CASSFYSNINNEQFF	TGTGCCAGCAGCTTTTACTCGAACATAAACAATGAGCAGTTCTTC
TRBV29-1	TRBJ2-2	NA	few	CSVARLGGELFF	TGCAGCGTTGCCCGACTGGGCGGGGAGCTGTTTTTT
TRBV4-3	TRBJ1-6	NA	NA	CASSRESAGYRNSPLHF	TGCGCCAGCAGCCGCGAATCTGCAGGGTATAGGAATTCACCCCTCCACTTT
TRBV12-3/TRBV12-4	TRBJ2-7	NA	few	CASSSKYEQYF	TGTGCCAGCAGTTCGAAGTACGAGCAGTACTTC
TRBV7-2	TRBJ1-6	NA	many	CASSPWTLSPLHF	TGTGCCAGCAGCCCTTGGACACTTTCACCCCTCCACTTT
TRBV4-1	TRBJ1-4	NA	NA	CASTLAAAADNEKLFF	TGCGCCAGCACCCTAGCCGCGGCGGCCGATAATGAAAAACTGTTTTTT
TRBV7-8	TRBJ2-1	NA	few	CASSLVISGPPMGDEQFF	TGTGCCAGCAGCTTAGTAATATCAGGACCCCCCATGGGCGATGAGCAGTTCTTC
TRBV6-2/TRBV6-3	TRBJ2-1	NA	few	CASISGTVYNEQFF	TGTGCCAGCATCTCCGGGACCGTCTACAATGAGCAGTTCTTC
TRBV6-2/TRBV6-3	TRBJ1-5	TRBD1	many	CASSYPGTGLGQPQHF	TGTGCCAGCAGTTACCCCGGGACAGGCCTCGGGCAGCCCCAGCATTTT
TRBV20-1	TRBJ1-1	NA	NA	CSASGKRVMDEAFF	TGCAGTGCTTCCGGCAAAAGGGTAATGGATGAAGCTTTCTTT
TRBV7-2	TRBJ2-5	NA	NA	CASSPRFSEGLETQYF	TGTGCCAGCAGCCCCCGTTTTAGTGAAGGGCTAGAGACCCAGTACTTC
TRBV4-3	TRBJ1-2	NA	NA	CASSKIREYTNYGYTF	TGCGCCAGCAGCAAGATCAGGGAATACACTAACTATGGCTACACCTTC
TRBV7-2	TRBJ2-1	TRBD2	few	CASSLFSGTSAEQFF	TGTGCCAGCAGCTTATTCAGCGGGACTAGCGCTGAGCAGTTCTTC
TRBV6-5	TRBJ1-4	NA	NA	CASSYSSGAEVPNEKLFF	TGTGCCAGCAGTTACTCCTCGGGGGCTGAGGTGCCTAATGAAAAACTGTTTTTT
TRBV5-6	TRBJ1-1	TRBD1	NA	CASSLGTGRRDTEAFF	TGTGCCAGCAGCTTGGGGACAGGCAGGAGGGACACTGAAGCTTTCTTT